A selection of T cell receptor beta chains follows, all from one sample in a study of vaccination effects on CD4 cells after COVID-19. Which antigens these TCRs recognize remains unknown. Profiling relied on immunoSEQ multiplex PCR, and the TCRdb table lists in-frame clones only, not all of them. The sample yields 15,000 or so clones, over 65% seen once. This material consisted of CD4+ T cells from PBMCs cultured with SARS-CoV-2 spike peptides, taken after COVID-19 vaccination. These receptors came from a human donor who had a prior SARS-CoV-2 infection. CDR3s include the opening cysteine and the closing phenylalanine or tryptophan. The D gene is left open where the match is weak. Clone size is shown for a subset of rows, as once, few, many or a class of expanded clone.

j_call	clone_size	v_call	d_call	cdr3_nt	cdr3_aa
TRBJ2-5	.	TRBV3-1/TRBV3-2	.	TGTGCCAGCAGCCAAGCCCAGGGACTGGAGACCCAGTACTTC	CASSQAQGLETQYF
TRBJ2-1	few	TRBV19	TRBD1	TGTGCCAGTAGCCGGGACAGGGTGGATGAGCAGTTCTTC	CASSRDRVDEQFF
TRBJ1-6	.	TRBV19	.	TGTGCCAGTAGTATAGATGACAGGTCGGATTCACCCCTCCACTTT	CASSIDDRSDSPLHF
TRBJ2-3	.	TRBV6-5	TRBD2	TGTGCCAGCAGTTACCGAGGGGTAGCGGGAGGAGATACGCAGTATTTT	CASSYRGVAGGDTQYF
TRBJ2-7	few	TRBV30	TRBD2	TGTGCCTGGAGGGGAGATAGCGGGTACTCCTACGAGCAGTACTTC	CAWRGDSGYSYEQYF
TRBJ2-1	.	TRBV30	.	TGTGCCTGGAGTGTACGGTTCGGGGTTGGAAATGAGCAGTTCTTC	CAWSVRFGVGNEQFF
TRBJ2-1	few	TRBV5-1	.	TGCGCCAGCAGCTTGGGCGCCCCGGATGAGCAGTTCTTC	CASSLGAPDEQFF
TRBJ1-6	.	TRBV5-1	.	TGCGCCAGCAGTTCCTCCGGACTCCTAAATTCACCCCTCCACTTT	CASSSSGLLNSPLHF
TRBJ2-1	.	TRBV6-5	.	TGTGCCAGCATGGAGCGAACCTACAATGAGCAGTTCTTC	CASMERTYNEQFF
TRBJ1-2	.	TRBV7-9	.	TGTGCCAGCAGCTTAGAGGGGTTGGCCGATGGCTACACCTTC	CASSLEGLADGYTF
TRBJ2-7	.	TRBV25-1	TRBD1	TGTGCCAGCAGTGAAGTTATCGGCGGCAGGGGGCGCGGCGAGCAGTACTTC	CASSEVIGGRGRGEQYF
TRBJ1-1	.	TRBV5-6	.	TGTGCCAGCAGCTTCTCCCCTACCGACGGTCCGCTAGGAGCTTTCTTT	CASSFSPTDGPLGAFF
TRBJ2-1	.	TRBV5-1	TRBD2	TGCGCCAGCAGCTTGGGACTAGCGGGGATTTCCTACAATGAGCAGTTCTTC	CASSLGLAGISYNEQFF
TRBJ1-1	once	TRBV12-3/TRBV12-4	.	TGTGCCAGCAGGGTAACAGGTTTTTGGAAAGCTTTCTTT	CASRVTGFWKAFF
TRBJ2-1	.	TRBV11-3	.	TGTGCCAGCAGCTTAGCCCGCCTTAATGAGCAGTTCTTC	CASSLARLNEQFF
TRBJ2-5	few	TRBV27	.	TGTGCCAGCAGTATATGGGTCTTTGGAGGGCTTGAGACCCAGTACTTC	CASSIWVFGGLETQYF
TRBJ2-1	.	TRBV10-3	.	TGTGCCATCAGTCCCGGCGTTGTATACAATGAGCAGTTCTTC	CAISPGVVYNEQFF
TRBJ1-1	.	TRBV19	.	TGTGCCAGTAGTTCCAGCCCGGGAACTGAAGCTTTCTTT	CASSSSPGTEAFF
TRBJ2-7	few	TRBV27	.	TGTGCCAGCAGCTTAACAGGGAGGATGCCCTACGAGCAGTACTTC	CASSLTGRMPYEQYF
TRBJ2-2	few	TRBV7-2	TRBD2	TGTGCCAGCGTGATCCGGGAGGAAGGGGCCGGGGAGCTGTTTTTT	CASVIREEGAGELFF
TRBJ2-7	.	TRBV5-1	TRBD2	TGCGCCAGCCACCCCTTAGCGGGAGAGGCCTACGAGCAGTACTTC	CASHPLAGEAYEQYF
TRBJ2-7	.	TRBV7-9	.	TGTGCCAGCAGCCCAAGGTGGGGGACCTCCTACGAGCAGTACTTC	CASSPRWGTSYEQYF
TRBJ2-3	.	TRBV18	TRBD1	TGTGCCAGCTCACCCCTGACAGGGGGGGTGGGAGATACGCAGTATTTT	CASSPLTGGVGDTQYF
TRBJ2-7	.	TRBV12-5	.	TGTGCTAGTGGTTTGCCCCGGGGTGGGGGCGCCTACGAGCAGTACTTC	CASGLPRGGGAYEQYF
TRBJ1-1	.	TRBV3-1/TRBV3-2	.	TGTGCCAGCAGCCTGACAGACCACGAGAACACTGAAGCTTTCTTT	CASSLTDHENTEAFF
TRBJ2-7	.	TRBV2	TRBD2	TGTGCCAGCGCGGAGGGACTAGCGGGAGGAAAAAACGAGCAGTACTTC	CASAEGLAGGKNEQYF
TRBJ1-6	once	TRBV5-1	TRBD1	TGCGCCAGCAGCGGAACGACAGGGAGCAATTCACCCCTCCACTTT	CASSGTTGSNSPLHF
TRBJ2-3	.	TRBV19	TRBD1	TGTGCCACGTGGACCACAGGGGGCTCAGGAGATACGCAGTATTTT	CATWTTGGSGDTQYF
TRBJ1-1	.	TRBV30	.	TGTGCCTGGAGTAGGGGTATCGGGGCAGGTGGTACTGAAGCTTTCTTT	CAWSRGIGAGGTEAFF
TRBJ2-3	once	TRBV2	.	TGTGCCACAACGATTGGACAGACCCCCTTGGAGTATTTT	CATTIGQTPLEYF
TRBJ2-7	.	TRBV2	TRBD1	TGTGCCAGCAGTGGACAGGGGTTAGCCTACGAGCAGTACTTC	CASSGQGLAYEQYF
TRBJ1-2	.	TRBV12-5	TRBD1	TGTGCTAGTGGTTTGGAGACGGACAGGAGTGTCGCCTTC	CASGLETDRSVAF
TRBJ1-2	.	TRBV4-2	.	TGTGCCAGCAGCCAAGTACCCGGGACCGGGATCTATGGCTACACCTTC	CASSQVPGTGIYGYTF
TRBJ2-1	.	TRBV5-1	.	TGCGCCAGCAGCCGGGACTGGGGATCGGGAGAGCAGTTCTTC	CASSRDWGSGEQFF
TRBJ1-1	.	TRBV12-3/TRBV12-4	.	TGTGCCAGCAGTGAACAGCGAGGCGGGGAAGCTTTCTTT	CASSEQRGGEAFF
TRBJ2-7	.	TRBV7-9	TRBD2	TGTGCCAGCAGCTTAGGTACTAGCGGGTACGTAAACTACGAGCAGTACTTC	CASSLGTSGYVNYEQYF
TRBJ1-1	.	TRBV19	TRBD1	TGTGCCAGTAGTATACAGGGGGCGGCTCGGACTGAAGCTTTCTTT	CASSIQGAARTEAFF
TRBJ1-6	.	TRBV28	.	TGTGCCACCAGCTCCGGGACTACAACTTCACCCCTCCACTTT	CATSSGTTTSPLHF
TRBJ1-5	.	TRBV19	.	TGTGCCAGTAGTTCCGGGACGCCTAGCAATCAGCCCCAGCATTTT	CASSSGTPSNQPQHF
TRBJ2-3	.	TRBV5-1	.	TGCGCCAGCAGCACGTCTAGCGGCACAGATACGCAGTATTTT	CASSTSSGTDTQYF
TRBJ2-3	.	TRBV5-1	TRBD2	TGCGCCAGCAGCTTGGTGGGGGGGGGCACAGATACGCAGTATTTT	CASSLVGGGTDTQYF
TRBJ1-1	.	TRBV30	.	TGTGCCTGGAGTGTAGCCGGGAGCCTGAACACTGAAGCTTTCTTT	CAWSVAGSLNTEAFF
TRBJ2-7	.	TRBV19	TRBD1	TGTGCCAGTAGCCCGGGACAGGGTTCCCACGAGCAGTACTTC	CASSPGQGSHEQYF
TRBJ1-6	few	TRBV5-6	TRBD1	TGTGCCAGCAGCCCTGGGACAGGGGGCCGACAAAATTCACCCCTCCACTTT	CASSPGTGGRQNSPLHF
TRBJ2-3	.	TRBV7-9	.	TGTGCCAGCAGCGATACAGATACGCAGTATTTT	CASSDTDTQYF
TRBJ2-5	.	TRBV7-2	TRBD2	TGTGCCAGCAGCTCAAACCCCGGGACTAGCGTGTGGGAGACCCAGTACTTC	CASSSNPGTSVWETQYF